Described below is a single T cell receptor (beta chain) sequence and its context. Its antigen is unidentified. TCRdb used MiXCR to reprocess the reads, holding one entry per CDR3 protein. The sample has under 500,000 distinct CDR3 sequences, roughly 42% seen once; the top ten hold around 45%. This specimen comes from a study of T cell repertoires in cytomegalovirus infection. Study background: Peptides in the study included HLA-C-restricted and HLA-B-restricted CMV epitopes.

Trimming shortened V by 8 bases and J by 3 bases, and 14 bases separated the two germline ends. Germline values: CDR1 ENHRY, CDR2 SYGVKD. There are 14 residues in the CDR3. V usage is TRBV10-3 and J usage is TRBJ2-1; D may be TRBD1 (5 bases). The sequence came from a human donor in good health (CMV status not recorded). Some clones in this sample may be carry-over from other donors' samples. The material was cultured PBMCs, obtained from culture after CMV antigen stimulation. For the CDR3, the DNA is TGTGCCATCTGGGTTGGACATAGCTACAATGAGCAGTTCTTC. It encodes CAIWVGHSYNEQFF.